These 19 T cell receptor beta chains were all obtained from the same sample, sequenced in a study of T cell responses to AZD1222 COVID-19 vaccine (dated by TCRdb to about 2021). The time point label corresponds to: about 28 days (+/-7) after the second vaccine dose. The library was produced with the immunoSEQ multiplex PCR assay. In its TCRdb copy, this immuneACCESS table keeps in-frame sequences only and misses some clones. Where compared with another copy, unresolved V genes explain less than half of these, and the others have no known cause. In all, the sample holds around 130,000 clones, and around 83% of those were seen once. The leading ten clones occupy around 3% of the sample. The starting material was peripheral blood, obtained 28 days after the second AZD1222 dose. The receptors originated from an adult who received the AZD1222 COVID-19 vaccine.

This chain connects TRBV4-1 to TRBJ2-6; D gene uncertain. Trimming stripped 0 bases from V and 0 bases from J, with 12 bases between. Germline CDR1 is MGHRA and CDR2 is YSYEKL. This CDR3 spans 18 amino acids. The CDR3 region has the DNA TGCGCCAGCAGCCAAGATCCCGCAGGCCTCTCTGGGGCCAACGTCCTGACTTTC. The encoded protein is CASSQDPAGLSGANVLTF.

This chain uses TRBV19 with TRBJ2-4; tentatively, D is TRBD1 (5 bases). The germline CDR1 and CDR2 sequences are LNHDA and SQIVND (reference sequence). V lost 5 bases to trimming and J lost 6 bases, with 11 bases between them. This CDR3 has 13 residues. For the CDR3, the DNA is TGTGCCAGTAGTCAAGGGGCCCCAAACATTCAGTACTTC. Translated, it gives CASSQGAPNIQYF. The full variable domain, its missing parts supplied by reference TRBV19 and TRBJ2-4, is DGGITQSPKYLFRKEGQNVTLSCEQNLNHDAMYWYRQDPGQGLRLIYYSQIVNDFQKGDIAEGYSVSREKKESFPLTVTSAQKNPTAFYLCASSQGAPNIQYFGAGTRLSVL.

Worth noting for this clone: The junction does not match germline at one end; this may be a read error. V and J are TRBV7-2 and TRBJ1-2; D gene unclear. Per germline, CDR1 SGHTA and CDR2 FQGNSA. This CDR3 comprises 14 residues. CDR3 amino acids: CASCFSLCNYGYTF. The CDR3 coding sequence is TGTGCCAGCTGCTTCTCCTTGTGTAACTATGGCTACACCTTC.

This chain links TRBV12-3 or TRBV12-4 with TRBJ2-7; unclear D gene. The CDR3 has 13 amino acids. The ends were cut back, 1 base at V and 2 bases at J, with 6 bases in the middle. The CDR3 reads CASSLDSTYEQYF. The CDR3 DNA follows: TGTGCCAGCAGTTTAGACAGTACCTACGAGCAGTACTTC.

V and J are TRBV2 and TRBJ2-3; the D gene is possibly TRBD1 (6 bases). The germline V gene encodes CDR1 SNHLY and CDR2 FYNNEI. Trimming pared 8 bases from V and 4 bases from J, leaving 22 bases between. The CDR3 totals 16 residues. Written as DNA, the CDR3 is TGTGCCAGCCGAGCCCGACAGGATCTTAGGGCAGATACGCAGTATTTT. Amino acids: CASRARQDLRADTQYF.

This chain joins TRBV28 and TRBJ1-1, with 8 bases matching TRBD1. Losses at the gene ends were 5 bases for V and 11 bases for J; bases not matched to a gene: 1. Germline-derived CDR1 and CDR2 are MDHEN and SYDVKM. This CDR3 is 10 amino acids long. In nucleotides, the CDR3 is TGTGCCAGCAGTGACAGGGGCGCTTTCTTT. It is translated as CASSDRGAFF.

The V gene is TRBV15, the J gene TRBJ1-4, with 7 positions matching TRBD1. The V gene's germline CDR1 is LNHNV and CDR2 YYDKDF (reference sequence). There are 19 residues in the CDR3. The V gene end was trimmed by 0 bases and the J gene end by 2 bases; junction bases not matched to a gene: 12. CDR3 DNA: TGTGCCACCAGCAGAGATCGCGGAGGGGGCGCAGCCACTAATGAAAAACTGTTTTTT. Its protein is CATSRDRGGGAATNEKLFF.

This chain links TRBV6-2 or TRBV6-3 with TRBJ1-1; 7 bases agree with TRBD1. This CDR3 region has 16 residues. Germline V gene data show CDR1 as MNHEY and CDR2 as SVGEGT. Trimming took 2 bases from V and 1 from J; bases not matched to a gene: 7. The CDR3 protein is CASSYPVGQRNTEAFF. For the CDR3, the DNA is TGTGCCAGCAGTTACCCGGTGGGACAGCGGAACACTGAAGCTTTCTTT.

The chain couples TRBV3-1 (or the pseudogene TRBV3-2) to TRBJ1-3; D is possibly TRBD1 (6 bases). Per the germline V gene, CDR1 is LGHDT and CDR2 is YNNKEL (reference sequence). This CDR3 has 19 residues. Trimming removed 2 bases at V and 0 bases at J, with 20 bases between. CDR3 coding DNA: TGTGCCAGCAGCCAATTGTTTAGTTTTGTACAGGGCTCTGGAAACACCATATATTTT. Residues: CASSQLFSFVQGSGNTIYF.

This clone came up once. This chain's CDR3 is CATLIREHLGYTF. The CDR3 bases are TGTGCCACTCTAATTAGGGAGCACCTAGGCTACACCTTC. The rearrangement joins TRBV2 to TRBJ1-2; D is unresolved. V was shortened by 10 bases and J by 8 bases, with 20 bases between the two germline ends. The germline V gene encodes CDR1 SNHLY and CDR2 FYNNEI. The CDR3 is 13 amino acids. Full variable domain (outside the CDR3, taken from reference TRBV2 and TRBJ1-2): EPEVTQTPSHQVTQMGQEVILRCVPISNHLYFYWYRQILGQKVEFLVSFYNNEISEKSEIFDDQFSVERPDGSNFTLKIRSTKLEDSAMYFCATLIREHLGYTFGSGTRLTVV.

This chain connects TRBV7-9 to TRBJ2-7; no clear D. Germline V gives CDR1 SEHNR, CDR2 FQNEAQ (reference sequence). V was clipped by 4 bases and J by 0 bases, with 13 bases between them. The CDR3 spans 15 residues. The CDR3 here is CASSSPERSSYEQYF. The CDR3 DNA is TGTGCCAGCAGCTCCCCGGAACGGAGCTCCTACGAGCAGTACTTC.

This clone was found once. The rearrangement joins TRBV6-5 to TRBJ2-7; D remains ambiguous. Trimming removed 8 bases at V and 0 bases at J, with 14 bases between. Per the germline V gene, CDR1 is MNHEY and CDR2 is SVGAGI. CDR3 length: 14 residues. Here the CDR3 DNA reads TGTGCCAGCTTCAGCAGATTGGGCTCCTACGAGCAGTACTTC. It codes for CASFSRLGSYEQYF.

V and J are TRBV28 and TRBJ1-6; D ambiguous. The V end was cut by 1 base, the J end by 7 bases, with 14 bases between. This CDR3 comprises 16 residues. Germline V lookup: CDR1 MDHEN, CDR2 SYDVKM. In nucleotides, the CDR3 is TGTGCCAGCAGTTTATTAGAGGGCGCGGTAAATTCACCCCTCCACTTT. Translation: CASSLLEGAVNSPLHF.

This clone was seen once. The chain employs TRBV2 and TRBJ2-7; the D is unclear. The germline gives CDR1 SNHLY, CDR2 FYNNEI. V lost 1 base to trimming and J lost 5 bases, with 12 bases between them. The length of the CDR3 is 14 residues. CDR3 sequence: CASSEGQTVNEQYF. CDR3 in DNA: TGTGCCAGCAGTGAAGGGCAGACTGTGAACGAGCAGTACTTC.

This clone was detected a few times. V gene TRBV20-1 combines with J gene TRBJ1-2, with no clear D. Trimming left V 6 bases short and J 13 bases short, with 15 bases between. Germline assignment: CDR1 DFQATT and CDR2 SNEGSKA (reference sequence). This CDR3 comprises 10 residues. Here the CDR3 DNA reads TGCAGTGCCCATGGGCCGCGCGGCACCTTC. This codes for CSAHGPRGTF.

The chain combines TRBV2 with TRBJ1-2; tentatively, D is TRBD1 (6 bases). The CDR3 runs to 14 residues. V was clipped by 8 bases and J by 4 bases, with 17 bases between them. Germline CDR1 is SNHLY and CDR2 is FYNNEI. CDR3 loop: CASSTRGSVYGYTF. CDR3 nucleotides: TGTGCCAGCTCCACCAGGGGCTCCGTCTATGGCTACACCTTC.

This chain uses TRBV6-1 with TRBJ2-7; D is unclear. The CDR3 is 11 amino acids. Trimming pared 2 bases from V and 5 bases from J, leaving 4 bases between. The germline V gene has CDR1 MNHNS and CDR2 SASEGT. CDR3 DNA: TGTGCCAGCAGTGAATGGAACGAGCAGTACTTC. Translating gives CASSEWNEQYF.

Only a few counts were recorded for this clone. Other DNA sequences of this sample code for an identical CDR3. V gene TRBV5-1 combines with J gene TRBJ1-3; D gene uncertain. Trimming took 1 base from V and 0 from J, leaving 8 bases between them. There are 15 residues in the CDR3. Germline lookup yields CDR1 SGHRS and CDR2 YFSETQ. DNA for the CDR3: TGCGCCAGCAGCTTGAGTAGGGCCTCTGGAAACACCATATATTTT. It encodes CASSLSRASGNTIYF.

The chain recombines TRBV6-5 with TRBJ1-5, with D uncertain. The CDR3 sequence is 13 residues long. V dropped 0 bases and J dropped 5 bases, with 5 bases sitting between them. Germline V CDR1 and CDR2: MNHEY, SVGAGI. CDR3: CASSYSRYQPQHF. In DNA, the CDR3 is TGTGCCAGCAGTTACTCGCGTTATCAGCCCCAGCATTTT.